This TCR beta chain was found in a study of T cells in Graves' hyperthyroidism and ophthalmopathy. Study outcomes and limitations: Among clonotypes expanded in thyroid above 0.001, most were also found in blood. Ophthalmopathy was distinguished from stable hyperthyroidism by 13 V-J signatures.

RNA transcripts provided the source from which TCR beta CDR3 regions were amplified. First-round RT-PCR with HTBI primers amplified the TCR CDR3 region. In TCRdb, the multiplex PCR reads were re-called with MiXCR into one record per CDR3 protein. The sample has roughly 570,000 distinct CDR3 sequences, about 45% seen once. As for this clonotype: Antigen specificity is unknown.

Exclusions: uncontrolled infection, other autoimmune disease, pregnancy, lactation. The clonotype comes from a woman between 18 and 29 years old with Graves' hyperthyroidism. The sequencing input was peripheral blood or thyroid tissue (not recorded which).

The DNA for the CDR3 is TGTGCCAGCAGCTCTAGAGGGATGCTGGCGAACACTGAAGCTTTCTTT. Protein: CASSSRGMLANTEAFF. The chain combines TRBV7-8 with TRBJ1-1; D unclear. Germline-derived CDR1 and CDR2 are SGHVS and FQNEAQ. The CDR3 is 16 residues long. V lost 4 bases, J lost 1 base, and 16 bases lay in between.